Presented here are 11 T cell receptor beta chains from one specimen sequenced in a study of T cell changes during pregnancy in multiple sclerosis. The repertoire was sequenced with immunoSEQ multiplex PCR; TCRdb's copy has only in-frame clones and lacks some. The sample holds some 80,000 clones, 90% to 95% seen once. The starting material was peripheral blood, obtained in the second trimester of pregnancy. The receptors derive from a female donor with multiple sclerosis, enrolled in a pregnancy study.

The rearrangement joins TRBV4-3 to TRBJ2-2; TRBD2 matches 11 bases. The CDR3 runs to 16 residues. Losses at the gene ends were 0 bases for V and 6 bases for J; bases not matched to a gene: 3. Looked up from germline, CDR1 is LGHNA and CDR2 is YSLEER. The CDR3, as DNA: TGCGCCAGCAGCCAAGATGGGACTAGCGGCGCCGGGGAGCTGTTTTTT. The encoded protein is CASSQDGTSGAGELFF.

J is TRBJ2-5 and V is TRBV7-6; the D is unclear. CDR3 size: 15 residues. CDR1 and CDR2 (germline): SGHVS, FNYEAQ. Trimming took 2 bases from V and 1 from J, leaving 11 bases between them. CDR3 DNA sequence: TGTGCCAGCAGCTTAATTCTTTCTACCCAAGAGACCCAGTACTTC. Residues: CASSLILSTQETQYF. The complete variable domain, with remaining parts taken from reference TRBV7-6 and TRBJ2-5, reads GAGVSQSPRYKVTKRGQDVALRCDPISGHVSLYWYRQALGQGPEFLTYFNYEAQQDKSGLPNDRFSAERPEGSISTLTIQRTEQRDSAMYRCASSLILSTQETQYFGPGTRLLVL.

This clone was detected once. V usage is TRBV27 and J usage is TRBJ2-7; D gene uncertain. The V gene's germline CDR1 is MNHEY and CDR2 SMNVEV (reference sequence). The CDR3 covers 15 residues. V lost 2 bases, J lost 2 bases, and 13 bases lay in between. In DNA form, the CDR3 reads TGTGCCAGCAGTTTAGGTGGGCCCCTCCCCTACGAGCAGTACTTC. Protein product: CASSLGGPLPYEQYF.

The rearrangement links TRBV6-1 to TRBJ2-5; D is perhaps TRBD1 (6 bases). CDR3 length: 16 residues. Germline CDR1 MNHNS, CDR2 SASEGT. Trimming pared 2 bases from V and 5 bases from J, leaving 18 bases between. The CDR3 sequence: CASSEWDTGSRETQYF. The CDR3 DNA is TGTGCCAGCAGTGAATGGGACACGGGGAGTAGGGAGACCCAGTACTTC.

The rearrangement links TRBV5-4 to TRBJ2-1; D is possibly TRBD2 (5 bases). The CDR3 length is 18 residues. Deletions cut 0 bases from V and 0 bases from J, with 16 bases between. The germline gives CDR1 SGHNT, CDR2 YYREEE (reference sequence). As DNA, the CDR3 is TGTGCCAGCAGCTTGGCGGTTTCTGGAGCGGACTCCTACAATGAGCAGTTCTTC. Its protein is CASSLAVSGADSYNEQFF.

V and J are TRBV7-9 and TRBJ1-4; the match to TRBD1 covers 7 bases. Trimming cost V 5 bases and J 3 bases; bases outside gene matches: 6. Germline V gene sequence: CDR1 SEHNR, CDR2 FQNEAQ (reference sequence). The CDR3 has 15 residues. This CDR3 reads CASSATGASNEKLFF. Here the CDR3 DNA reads TGTGCCAGCAGCGCAACAGGGGCATCTAATGAAAAACTGTTTTTT.

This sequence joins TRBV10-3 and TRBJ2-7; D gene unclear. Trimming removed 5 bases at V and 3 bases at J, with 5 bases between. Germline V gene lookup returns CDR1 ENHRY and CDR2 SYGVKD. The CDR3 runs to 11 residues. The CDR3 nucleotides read TGTGCCATCAGTTACGGCTACGAGCAGTACTTC. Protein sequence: CAISYGYEQYF.

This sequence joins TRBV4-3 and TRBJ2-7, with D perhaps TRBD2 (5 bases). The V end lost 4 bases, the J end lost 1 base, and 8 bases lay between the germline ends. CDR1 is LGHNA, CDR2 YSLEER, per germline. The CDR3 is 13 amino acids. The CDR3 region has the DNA TGCGCCAGCAGCCTCGGGATTTCCTACGAGCAGTACTTC. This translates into CASSLGISYEQYF.

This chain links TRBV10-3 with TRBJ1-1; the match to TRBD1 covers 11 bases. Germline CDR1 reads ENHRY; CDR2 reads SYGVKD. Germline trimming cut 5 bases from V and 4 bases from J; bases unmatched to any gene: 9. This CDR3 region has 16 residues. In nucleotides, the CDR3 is TGTGCCATCAGTTCTGTAACGGGGACAGGGGGCACTGAAGCTTTCTTT. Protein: CAISSVTGTGGTEAFF.

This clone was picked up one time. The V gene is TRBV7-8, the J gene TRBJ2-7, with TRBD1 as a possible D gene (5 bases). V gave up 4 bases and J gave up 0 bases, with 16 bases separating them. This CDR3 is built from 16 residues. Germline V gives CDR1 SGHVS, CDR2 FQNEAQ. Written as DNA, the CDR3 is TGTGCCAGCAGCTGGCGGCAGGACACTCTCTCCTACGAGCAGTACTTC. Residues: CASSWRQDTLSYEQYF.

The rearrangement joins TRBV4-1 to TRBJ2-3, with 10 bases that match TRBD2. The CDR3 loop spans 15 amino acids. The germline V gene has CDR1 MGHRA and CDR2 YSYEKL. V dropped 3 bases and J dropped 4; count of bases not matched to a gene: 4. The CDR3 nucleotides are TGCGCCAGCAGCCAGTCTAGCGGGAGCGCAGATACGCAGTATTTT. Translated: CASSQSSGSADTQYF.